This TCR beta chain emerged from a study of early T cells in non-severe SARS-CoV-2 infection. Overall study: Sequencing of unsorted whole blood was done on bulk RNA, leaving chains unpaired.

Points from the study as a whole: The study's VDJdb matching favored anti-spike CD8 responses and missed private and CD4 specificities.

CDR1 is LGHDT and CDR2 is YNNKEL in the germline V gene (reference sequence). V gave up 3 bases and J gave up 4 bases, with 12 bases separating them. The CDR3 is 15 residues long. As concerns this clonotype: Its specificity is unknown.

Individual cDNA molecules carried attached unique molecular identifiers. One entry per CDR3 protein results from TCRdb running MiXCR on the 5' RACE reads. There are some 83,000 distinct CDR3 sequences in the sample; about 10% occur only once, and 8% to 10% lies in the top ten. The chain carries TRBV3-1 and TRBJ2-2, with D possibly TRBD2 on 5 matching bases. The specimen was whole blood, collected at baseline. The clonotype comes from an adult who was a healthcare worker with PCR-confirmed SARS-CoV-2 infection or an uninfected control (not recorded which). In DNA form, the CDR3 reads TGTGCCAGCAGCCAGCTAGCCTCGTCCACCGGGGAGCTGTTTTTT. Translating it yields CASSQLASSTGELFF.